This TCR beta chain comes out of a study of cytomegalovirus exposure and HLA in healthy donors. Regarding the study as a whole: It was reported that TCR beta sequences correctly inferred the HLA-A and HLA-B alleles for most subjects.

A remark on this clone: Its antigen is unknown.

This CDR3 region has 15 residues. V was trimmed by 7 bases and J by 7 bases, leaving 19 bases between them. Germline assignment: CDR1 MNHEY and CDR2 SMNVEV (reference sequence). Vbeta (60) and Jbeta (13) primers were used in the PCR. Libraries were prepared by immunoSEQ multiplex PCR; TCRdb keeps only in-frame clonotypes and omits some of them. The table shows fewer than 200,000 clones, with 75% to 90% occurring only once. This chain links TRBV27 with TRBJ1-4, with TRBD1 as a possible D gene (6 bases). Sequenced input: PBMCs. The receptor's source is a boy aged 2 to 10 in good health and CMV-seronegative. The CDR3 DNA reads as TGTGCCAGCACTTTCGCGGGGGCGCGAGGTGAAAAACTGTTTTTT. It translates to CASTFAGARGEKLFF. The whole variable domain, remainder taken from reference TRBV27 and TRBJ1-4, is EAQVTQNPRYLITVTGKKLTVTCSQNMNHEYMSWYRQDPGLGLRQIYYSMNVEVTDKGDVPEGYKVSRKEKRNFPLILESPSPNQTSLYFCASTFAGARGEKLFFGSGTQLSVL.